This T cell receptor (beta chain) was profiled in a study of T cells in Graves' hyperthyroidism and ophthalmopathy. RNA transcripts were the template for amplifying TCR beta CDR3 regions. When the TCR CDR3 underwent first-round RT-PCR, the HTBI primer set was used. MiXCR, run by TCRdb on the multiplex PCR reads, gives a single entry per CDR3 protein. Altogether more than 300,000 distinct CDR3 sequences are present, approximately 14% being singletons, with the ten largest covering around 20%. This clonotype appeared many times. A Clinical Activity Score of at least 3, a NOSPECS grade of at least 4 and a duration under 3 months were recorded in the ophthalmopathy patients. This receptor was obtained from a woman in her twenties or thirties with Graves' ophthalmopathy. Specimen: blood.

CDR3 bases: TGTGCCAGCAGCGGGGGTATGGACAATGAGCAGTTCTTC. Its translation is CASSGGMDNEQFF. This chain connects TRBV2 to TRBJ2-1, with a possible D match to TRBD2 (6 bases). Per the germline V gene, CDR1 is SNHLY and CDR2 is FYNNEI. Trimming stripped 6 bases from V and 5 bases from J, with 11 bases between. The CDR3 contains 13 residues. The variable domain in full, with the rest retrieved from reference TRBV2 and TRBJ2-1, is EPEVTQTPSHQVTQMGQEVILRCVPISNHLYFYWYRQILGQKVEFLVSFYNNEISEKSEIFDDQFSVERPDGSNFTLKIRSTKLEDSAMYFCASSGGMDNEQFFGPGTRLTVL.